This TCR beta chain was observed in a study of beta chain features in type 1 diabetes. Expressed TCRB transcripts were sequenced because the isolated RNA had all been reverse transcribed beforehand. Generated by immunoSEQ multiplex PCR, the TCRdb table keeps only in-frame clones and is missing some. The sample has almost 350,000 clones, about a tenth seen once. This clone occurred a few times. What it recognizes is unknown. The same CDR3 also results from other DNA sequences found in this sample. Whole-study results and caveats: Shorter TCRB CDR3s, moderately but significantly so, were found in Type 1 diabetes patients in all four CD4+ subsets.

The specimen sequenced was central memory CD4+ T cells from blood. The TCR comes from a man aged 30-40 years with type 1 diabetes.

The CDR3 nucleotides are TGTGCCAGCAGTTCGGGACAGTTCAACTATGGCTACACCTTC. It is translated as CASSSGQFNYGYTF. This chain connects TRBV28 to TRBJ1-2; 7 bases fit TRBD1. This CDR3 has 14 amino acids. The V gene's germline CDR1 is MDHEN and CDR2 SYDVKM. The V segment lost 4 bases and the J segment 2 bases; nucleotides outside the gene matches: 4.